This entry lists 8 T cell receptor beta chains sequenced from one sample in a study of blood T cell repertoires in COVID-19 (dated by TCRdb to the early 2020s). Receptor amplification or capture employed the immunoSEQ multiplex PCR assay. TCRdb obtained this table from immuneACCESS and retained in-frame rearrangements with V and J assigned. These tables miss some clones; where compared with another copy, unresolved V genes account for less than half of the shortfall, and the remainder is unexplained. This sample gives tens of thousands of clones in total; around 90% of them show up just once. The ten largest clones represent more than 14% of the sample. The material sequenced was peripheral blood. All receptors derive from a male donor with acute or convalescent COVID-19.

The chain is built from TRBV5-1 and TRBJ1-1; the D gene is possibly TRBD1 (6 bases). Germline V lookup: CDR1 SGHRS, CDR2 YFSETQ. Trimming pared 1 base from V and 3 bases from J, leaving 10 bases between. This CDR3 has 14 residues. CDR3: CASSLLDSDTEAFF. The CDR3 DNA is TGCGCCAGCAGCTTGCTGGACAGTGACACTGAAGCTTTCTTT.

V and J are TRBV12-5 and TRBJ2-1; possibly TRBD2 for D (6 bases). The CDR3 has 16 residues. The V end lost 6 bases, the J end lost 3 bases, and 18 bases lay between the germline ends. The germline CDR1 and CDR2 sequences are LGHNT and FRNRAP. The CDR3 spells CASGPSVGGGYNEQFF. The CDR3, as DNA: TGTGCTAGTGGACCTTCGGTGGGGGGAGGCTACAATGAGCAGTTCTTC.

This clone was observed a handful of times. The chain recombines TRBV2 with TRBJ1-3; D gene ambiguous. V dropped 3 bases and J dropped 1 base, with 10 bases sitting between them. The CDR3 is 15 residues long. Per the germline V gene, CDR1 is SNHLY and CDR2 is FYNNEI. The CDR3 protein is CASSEGRTSGNTIYF. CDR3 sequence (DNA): TGTGCCAGCAGTGAGGGTCGGACTTCTGGAAACACCATATATTTT.

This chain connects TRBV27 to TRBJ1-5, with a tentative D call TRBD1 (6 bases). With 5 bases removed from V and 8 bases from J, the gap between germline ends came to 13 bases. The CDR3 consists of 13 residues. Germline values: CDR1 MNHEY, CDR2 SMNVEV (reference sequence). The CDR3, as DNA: TGTGCCAGCAGTGACAGGCCTCGGGAGCCCCAGCATTTT. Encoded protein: CASSDRPREPQHF.

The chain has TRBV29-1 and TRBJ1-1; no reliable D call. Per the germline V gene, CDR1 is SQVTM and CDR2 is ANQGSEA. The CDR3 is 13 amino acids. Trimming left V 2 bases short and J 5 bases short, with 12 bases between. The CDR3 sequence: CSVEKVTGTEAFF. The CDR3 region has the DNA TGCAGCGTTGAAAAGGTCACGGGGACTGAAGCTTTCTTT.

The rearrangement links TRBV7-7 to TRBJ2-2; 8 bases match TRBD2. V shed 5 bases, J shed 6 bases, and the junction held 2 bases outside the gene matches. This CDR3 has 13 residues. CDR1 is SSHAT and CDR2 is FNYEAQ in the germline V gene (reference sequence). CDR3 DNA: TGTGCCAGCAGCCCGGGGGGGTCCGGGGAGCTGTTTTTT. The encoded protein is CASSPGGSGELFF.

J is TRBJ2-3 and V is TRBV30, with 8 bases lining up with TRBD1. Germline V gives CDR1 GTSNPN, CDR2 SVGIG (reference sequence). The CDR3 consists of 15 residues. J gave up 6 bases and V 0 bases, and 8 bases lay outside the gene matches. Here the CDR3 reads CAWSVGTGGTDTQYF. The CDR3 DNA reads TGTGCCTGGAGTGTAGGCACAGGGGGAACGGATACGCAGTATTTT.

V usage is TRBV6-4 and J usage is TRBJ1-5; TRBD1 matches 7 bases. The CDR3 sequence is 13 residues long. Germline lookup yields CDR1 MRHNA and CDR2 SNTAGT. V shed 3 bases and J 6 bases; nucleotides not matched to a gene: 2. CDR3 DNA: TGTGCCAGCAGTGAACAGGGGACTCAGCCCCAGCATTTT. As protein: CASSEQGTQPQHF.